A selection of T cell receptor beta chains follows, all from one sample in a study of molecular identifiers for immune sequencing clone quantification. Each CDR3 protein gets one entry after TCRdb re-called the PCR reads with MiXCR. The table lists around 40,000 distinct CDR3 sequences, about 19% of them singletons. The specimen sequenced was naive CD8+ T cells from blood, with Jurkat cell RNA spiked in. Receptors originate from a human donor in good health. Some libraries in this study had Jurkat cell RNA spiked in. Each CDR3 is given with its conserved first and last residue. A D gene is named only where the DNA matches it firmly. Clone size appears in some rows only: once, few, many, or a class for an expanded clone.

D: -
J: TRBJ2-1
length: 16
size: -
V: TRBV20-1
CDR3: CSAPMTSGKTYNEQFF
DNA: TGCAGTGCTCCCATGACTAGTGGGAAAACCTACAATGAGCAGTTCTTC

D: -
J: TRBJ1-5
length: 10
size: many
V: TRBV4-1
CDR3: CASKGQPQHF
DNA: TGCGCCAGCAAGGGACAGCCCCAGCATTTT

D: TRBD2
J: TRBJ2-3
length: 16
size: medium-sized
V: TRBV7-7
CDR3: CASSPRLAGGPDTQYF
DNA: TGTGCTAGCAGTCCGAGGCTAGCGGGAGGACCAGATACGCAGTATTTT

D: -
J: TRBJ1-3
length: 16
size: many
V: TRBV3-1
CDR3: CASSQDLFTAGNTIYF
DNA: TGTGCCAGCAGCCAAGATCTTTTCACTGCTGGAAACACCATATATTTT

D: TRBD1
J: TRBJ2-7
length: 16
size: many
V: TRBV7-6
CDR3: CASSSRVGTGFYEQYF
DNA: TGTGCCAGCAGCTCTAGGGTAGGGACAGGGTTCTACGAGCAGTACTTC

D: -
J: TRBJ2-3
length: 11
size: many
V: TRBV19
CDR3: CATHFTDTQYF
DNA: TGTGCCACGCATTTCACAGATACGCAGTATTTT

D: -
J: TRBJ2-7
length: 12
size: few
V: TRBV9
CDR3: CASSVEGTEQYF
DNA: TGTGCCAGCAGCGTGGAGGGAACCGAGCAGTACTTC

D: -
J: TRBJ2-3
length: 16
size: many
V: TRBV4-1
CDR3: CASSPGTLGSTDTQYF
DNA: TGCGCCAGCAGCCCCGGGACGTTGGGTAGCACAGATACGCAGTATTTT

D: TRBD1
J: TRBJ2-7
length: 12
size: many
V: TRBV6-5
CDR3: CASSGTGNEQYF
DNA: TGTGCCAGCAGCGGGACAGGGAACGAGCAGTACTTC

D: -
J: TRBJ1-5
length: 14
size: many
V: TRBV12-5
CDR3: CASGTHRDNQPQHF
DNA: TGTGCTAGTGGAACCCACAGGGACAATCAGCCCCAGCATTTT

D: -
J: TRBJ2-7
length: 14
size: many
V: TRBV7-9
CDR3: CASSLVGGLYEQYF
DNA: TGTGCCAGCAGCTTAGTCGGGGGCCTTTACGAGCAGTACTTC

D: -
J: TRBJ1-2
length: 11
size: many
V: TRBV2
CDR3: CASSDSYGYTF
DNA: TGTGCCAGCAGTGACAGCTATGGCTACACCTTC

D: TRBD2
J: TRBJ2-1
length: 16
size: many
V: TRBV12-3/TRBV12-4
CDR3: CASSSSSGRARNEQFF
DNA: TGTGCCAGCAGTTCCTCTAGCGGGAGGGCCCGGAATGAGCAGTTCTTC

D: TRBD1
J: TRBJ2-7
length: 14
size: many
V: TRBV5-1
CDR3: CASSFGDSSYEQYF
DNA: TGCGCCAGCAGCTTCGGGGACAGCTCCTACGAGCAGTACTTC

D: -
J: TRBJ1-1
length: 15
size: many
V: TRBV18
CDR3: CASSPPEGPTTEAFF
DNA: TGTGCCAGCTCACCACCCGAGGGGCCTACCACTGAAGCTTTCTTT

D: -
J: TRBJ2-7
length: 15
size: many
V: TRBV4-3
CDR3: CASSQDRSTLNEQYF
DNA: TGCGCCAGCAGCCAAGATCGGTCGACACTAAACGAGCAGTACTTC

D: -
J: TRBJ2-2
length: 12
size: many
V: TRBV6-5
CDR3: CASSYGTGELFF
DNA: TGTGCCAGCAGTTATGGCACCGGGGAGCTGTTTTTT

D: TRBD2
J: TRBJ2-5
length: 14
size: many
V: TRBV28
CDR3: CASLPGLRQETQYF
DNA: TGTGCCAGCCTCCCGGGACTACGGCAAGAGACCCAGTACTTC

D: -
J: TRBJ2-1
length: 15
size: many
V: TRBV6-2/TRBV6-3
CDR3: CASSGPATSYNEQFF
DNA: TGTGCCAGCAGTGGACCCGCAACCTCTTACAATGAGCAGTTCTTC

D: -
J: TRBJ2-5
length: 17
size: -
V: TRBV5-4
CDR3: CASSLGSFRTHQETQYF
DNA: TGTGCCAGCAGCTTGGGGTCTTTCAGGACCCACCAAGAGACCCAGTACTTC

D: -
J: TRBJ2-3
length: 16
size: many
V: TRBV7-6
CDR3: CASSPSPQRPTDTQYF
DNA: TGTGCCAGCAGCCCTAGTCCCCAAAGGCCTACAGATACGCAGTATTTT

D: -
J: TRBJ1-4
length: 14
size: many
V: TRBV13
CDR3: CASSLKGSNEKLFF
DNA: TGTGCCAGCAGCCTCAAGGGGAGTAATGAAAAACTGTTTTTT

D: TRBD2
J: TRBJ2-3
length: 15
size: many
V: TRBV30
CDR3: CAWRPGGGLTDTQYF
DNA: TGTGCCTGGAGACCCGGGGGGGGGCTGACAGATACGCAGTATTTT

D: TRBD1
J: TRBJ2-1
length: 16
size: many
V: TRBV4-3
CDR3: CASSQDTGGPYNEQFF
DNA: TGCGCCAGCAGCCAAGATACAGGGGGCCCCTACAATGAGCAGTTCTTC

D: -
J: TRBJ2-1
length: 15
size: -
V: TRBV7-9
CDR3: CASSLVGSLYNEQFF
DNA: TGTGCCAGCAGCTTAGTAGGGTCCCTGTACAATGAGCAGTTCTTC

D: TRBD1
J: TRBJ1-2
length: 17
size: many
V: TRBV28
CDR3: CASSSILRQGVNYGYTF
DNA: TGTGCCAGCAGTTCTATCCTCCGGCAGGGGGTTAACTATGGCTACACCTTC

D: TRBD2
J: TRBJ2-3
length: 16
size: many
V: TRBV12-3/TRBV12-4
CDR3: CASSLSRGGVTDTQYF
DNA: TGTGCCAGCAGTTTGTCCCGGGGGGGCGTCACAGATACGCAGTATTTT

D: TRBD2
J: TRBJ2-3
length: 16
size: -
V: TRBV7-2
CDR3: CASSFGSGGITDTQYF
DNA: TGTGCCAGCAGCTTCGGTAGCGGGGGCATCACAGATACGCAGTATTTT

D: -
J: TRBJ2-3
length: 15
size: many
V: TRBV3-2
CDR3: CASSQGRTSGDTQYF
DNA: TGTGCCAGCAGCCAAGGACGGACTAGCGGTGATACGCAGTATTTT

D: -
J: TRBJ1-1
length: 15
size: many
V: TRBV9
CDR3: CASSNDGREDPEAFF
DNA: TGTGCCAGCAGCAACGACGGACGGGAGGACCCTGAAGCTTTCTTT

D: -
J: TRBJ1-6
length: 15
size: many
V: TRBV12-3/TRBV12-4
CDR3: CASTSDSSYNSPLHF
DNA: TGTGCCAGCACCTCAGACAGCTCCTATAATTCACCCCTCCACTTT

D: TRBD1
J: TRBJ2-7
length: 16
size: many
V: TRBV7-2
CDR3: CASSLEFEQGAGEQYF
DNA: TGTGCCAGCAGCTTAGAGTTCGAGCAGGGGGCGGGTGAGCAGTACTTC

D: -
J: TRBJ2-5
length: 13
size: many
V: TRBV10-3
CDR3: CAISEPEKETQYF
DNA: TGTGCCATCAGTGAGCCCGAAAAAGAGACCCAGTACTTC

D: -
J: TRBJ2-7
length: 14
size: many
V: TRBV5-6
CDR3: CASSLDHGLREQYF
DNA: TGTGCCAGCAGCTTGGACCATGGGCTACGGGAGCAGTACTTC

D: TRBD2
J: TRBJ2-3
length: 15
size: -
V: TRBV7-9
CDR3: CASSFLAGGTDTQYF
DNA: TGTGCCAGCAGCTTTCTAGCGGGGGGAACAGATACGCAGTATTTT

D: TRBD1
J: TRBJ2-5
length: 14
size: -
V: TRBV18
CDR3: CASSPYDRDETQYF
DNA: TGTGCCAGCTCACCGTACGACAGGGATGAGACCCAGTACTTC

D: -
J: TRBJ2-3
length: 12
size: many
V: TRBV7-2
CDR3: CASSLLTPSQYF
DNA: TGTGCCAGCAGCTTATTAACTCCCTCGCAGTATTTT

D: TRBD2
J: TRBJ2-7
length: 14
size: many
V: TRBV4-3
CDR3: CASSPRTSRDEQYF
DNA: TGCGCCAGCAGCCCGCGGACTAGCAGAGACGAGCAGTACTTC

D: -
J: TRBJ1-5
length: 13
size: many
V: TRBV20-1
CDR3: CSARPGWNQPQHF
DNA: TGCAGTGCTAGACCAGGGTGGAATCAGCCCCAGCATTTT

D: TRBD1
J: TRBJ1-1
length: 13
size: -
V: TRBV7-2
CDR3: CASSLGTGAEAFF
DNA: TGTGCCAGCAGCTTAGGGACAGGAGCTGAAGCTTTCTTT

D: -
J: TRBJ1-1
length: 11
size: many
V: TRBV7-9
CDR3: CASRANTEAFF
DNA: TGTGCCAGCAGGGCGAACACTGAAGCTTTCTTT

D: TRBD1
J: TRBJ2-5
length: 14
size: many
V: TRBV7-8
CDR3: CASSLGTGQETQYF
DNA: TGTGCCAGCAGCTTAGGGACAGGGCAAGAGACCCAGTACTTC

D: -
J: TRBJ2-7
length: 15
size: many
V: TRBV4-1
CDR3: CASSQEGGRTYEQYF
DNA: TGCGCCAGCAGCCAAGAAGGTGGCCGGACCTACGAGCAGTACTTC

D: -
J: TRBJ1-1
length: 18
size: many
V: TRBV4-1
CDR3: CASSQVVVTGAENTEAFF
DNA: TGCGCCAGCAGCCAAGTTGTGGTGACAGGAGCTGAGAACACTGAAGCTTTCTTT

D: TRBD2
J: TRBJ2-3
length: 15
size: -
V: TRBV7-9
CDR3: CASSFPAGATDTQYF
DNA: TGTGCCAGCAGTTTTCCAGCGGGAGCGACAGACACGCAGTATTTT

D: -
J: TRBJ2-3
length: 11
size: many
V: TRBV7-9
CDR3: CASSSADTQYF
DNA: TGTGCCAGCAGCTCCGCAGATACGCAGTATTTT

D: -
J: TRBJ2-5
length: 11
size: many
V: TRBV20-1
CDR3: CRGAGGETQYF
DNA: TGCAGAGGGGCTGGGGGAGAGACCCAGTACTTC

D: -
J: TRBJ1-3
length: 13
size: many
V: TRBV20-1
CDR3: CSASSPVGNTIYF
DNA: TGCAGTGCTAGTTCTCCGGTTGGGAACACCATATATTTT

D: -
J: TRBJ2-1
length: 13
size: many
V: TRBV5-6
CDR3: CASSPITHNEQFF
DNA: TGTGCCAGCAGCCCCATCACCCACAATGAGCAGTTCTTC

D: -
J: TRBJ2-3
length: 15
size: many
V: TRBV19
CDR3: CASSIGVGLVDTQYF
DNA: TGTGCCAGTAGTATAGGGGTGGGGCTGGTGGATACGCAGTATTTT

D: -
J: TRBJ2-7
length: 11
size: -
V: TRBV19
CDR3: CADRGTYEQYF
DNA: TGTGCCGATAGGGGAACCTACGAGCAGTACTTC

D: TRBD2
J: TRBJ2-1
length: 15
size: many
V: TRBV7-3
CDR3: CASSYGVAGVGEQFF
DNA: TGTGCCAGCAGCTATGGGGTAGCGGGAGTGGGTGAGCAGTTCTTC